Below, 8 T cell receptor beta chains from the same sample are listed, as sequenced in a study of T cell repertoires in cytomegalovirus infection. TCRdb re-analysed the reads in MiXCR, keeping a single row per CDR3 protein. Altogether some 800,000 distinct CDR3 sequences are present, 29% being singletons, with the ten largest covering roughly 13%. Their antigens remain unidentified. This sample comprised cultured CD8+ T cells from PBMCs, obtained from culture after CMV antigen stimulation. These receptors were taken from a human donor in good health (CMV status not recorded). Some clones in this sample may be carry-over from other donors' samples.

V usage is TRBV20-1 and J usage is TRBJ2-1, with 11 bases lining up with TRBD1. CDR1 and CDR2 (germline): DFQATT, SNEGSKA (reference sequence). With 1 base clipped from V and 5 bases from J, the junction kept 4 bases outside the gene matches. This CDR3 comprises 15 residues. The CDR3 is CSARGPGQGDNEQFF. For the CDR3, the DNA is TGCAGTGCTAGAGGGCCGGGACAGGGGGACAATGAGCAGTTCTTC.

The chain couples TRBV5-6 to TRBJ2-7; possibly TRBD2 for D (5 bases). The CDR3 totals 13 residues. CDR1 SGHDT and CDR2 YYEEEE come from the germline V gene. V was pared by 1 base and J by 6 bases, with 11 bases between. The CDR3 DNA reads TGTGCCAGCAGCTTGCTGAGAGGGTTCGAGCAGTACGTC. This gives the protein CASSLLRGFEQYV.

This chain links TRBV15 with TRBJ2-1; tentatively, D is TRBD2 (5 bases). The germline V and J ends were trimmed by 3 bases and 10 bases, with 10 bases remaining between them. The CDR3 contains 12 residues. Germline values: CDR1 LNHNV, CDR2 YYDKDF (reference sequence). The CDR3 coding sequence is TGTGCCACCAGCAGTTTAGCGCAAGAGCAGTTCTTC. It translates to CATSSLAQEQFF.

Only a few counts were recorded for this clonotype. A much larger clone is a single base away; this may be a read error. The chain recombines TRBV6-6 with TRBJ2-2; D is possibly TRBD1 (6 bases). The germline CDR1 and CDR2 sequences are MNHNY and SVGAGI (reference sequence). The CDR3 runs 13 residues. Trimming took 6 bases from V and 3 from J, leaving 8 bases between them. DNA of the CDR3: TGTGCCAGCAGCCACAGGGACACCGGGGAGCTGTTTTTT. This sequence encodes CASSHRDTGELFF.

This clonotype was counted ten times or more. The CDR3 loop is CATSDLPGDTSTDTQYF. In nucleotides, the CDR3 is TGTGCCACCAGTGATTTGCCAGGGGACACAAGCACAGATACGCAGTATTTT. The chain recombines TRBV24-1 with TRBJ2-3; D may be TRBD1 (6 bases). V gave up 0 bases and J gave up 0 bases, with 12 bases separating them. The CDR3 extends over 17 amino acids. Germline V lookup: CDR1 KGHDR, CDR2 SFDVKD.

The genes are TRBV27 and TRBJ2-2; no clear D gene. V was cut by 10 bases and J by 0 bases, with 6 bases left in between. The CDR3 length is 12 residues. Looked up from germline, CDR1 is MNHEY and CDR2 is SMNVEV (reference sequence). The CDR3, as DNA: TGTGCCACCGAATCGAACACCGGGGAGCTGTTTTTT. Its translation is CATESNTGELFF.

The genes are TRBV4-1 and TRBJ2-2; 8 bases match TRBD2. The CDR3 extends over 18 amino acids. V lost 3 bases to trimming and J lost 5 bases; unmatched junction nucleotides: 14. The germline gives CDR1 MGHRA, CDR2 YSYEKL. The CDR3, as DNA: TGCGCCAGCAGCCACAATTTGGCGAGCGGGGGAGGGACCGGGGAGCTGTTTTTT. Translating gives CASSHNLASGGGTGELFF.

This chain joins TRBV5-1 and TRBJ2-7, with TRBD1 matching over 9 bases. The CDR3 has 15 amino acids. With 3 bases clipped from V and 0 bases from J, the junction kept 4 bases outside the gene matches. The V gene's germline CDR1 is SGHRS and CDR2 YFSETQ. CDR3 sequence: CASSWDRAISYEQYF. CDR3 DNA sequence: TGCGCCAGCAGCTGGGACAGGGCCATCTCCTACGAGCAGTACTTC.